This T cell receptor (beta chain) came from a study of blood T cells in healthy people across ages. For the second PCR, which ran for roughly 7 to 11 cycles, a sample-barcoded 5' primer and a J-beta primer mix were used. Every sample produced at least 3 million CDR3-containing paired-end reads. TCRdb ran MiXCR on the 5' RACE reads and lists one entry per CDR3 protein. This sample has about 900,000 distinct CDR3 sequences, with 62% found just once. With respect to this clonotype: Its antigen is currently unknown.

There are 16 residues in the CDR3. Germline trimming cut 6 bases from V and 2 bases from J; bases unmatched to any gene: 8. Germline V gives CDR1 MNHEY, CDR2 SMNVEV (reference sequence). Study results and limitations: Naive CD4+ cells and diversity were both higher in long-lived donors than in aged donors.

The material sequenced was blood. The chain links TRBV27 to TRBJ2-7; TRBD2 aligns across 12 bases. This clonotype was obtained from a man aged 30-40 years in good health. CDR3 DNA: TGTGCCAGCAGCCCACTAGCGGGGGGCCTAGCCTACGAGCAGTACTTC. This translates into CASSPLAGGLAYEQYF.